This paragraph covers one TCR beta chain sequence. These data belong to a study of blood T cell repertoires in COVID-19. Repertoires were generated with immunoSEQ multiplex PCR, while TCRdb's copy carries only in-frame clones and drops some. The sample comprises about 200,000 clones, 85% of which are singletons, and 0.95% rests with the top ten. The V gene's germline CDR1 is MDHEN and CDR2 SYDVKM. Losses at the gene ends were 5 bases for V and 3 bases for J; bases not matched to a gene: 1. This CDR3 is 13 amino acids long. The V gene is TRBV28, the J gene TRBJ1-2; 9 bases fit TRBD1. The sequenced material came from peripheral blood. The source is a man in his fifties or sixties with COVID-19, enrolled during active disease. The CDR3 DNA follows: TGTGCCAGCAGTCGGGACAGGGACTATGGCTACACCTTC. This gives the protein CASSRDRDYGYTF.